The clone carrying this T cell receptor beta chain appeared a single time. Its antigen is currently unknown. The sample is drawn from a study of PD-1 blockade in classical Hodgkin lymphoma. Study-level results: Compared with healthy donors, newly diagnosed patients reportedly showed lower baseline TCR diversity. Baseline diversity was lower in partial responders and progressors than complete responders. There was a significant rise in CD4+ TCR diversity by C4D1, with no such rise for CD8+.

Noted time point: cycle 4 day 1 (C4D1), after less than 7 weeks of nivolumab. Relapses following autologous stem cell transplantation were seen in all patients, with brentuximab vedotin exposure varying. Through magnetic negative selection, CD8+ T cells were separated from PBMCs that had been thawed. Under best response, outcomes were complete response, partial response or progressive disease. Only in-frame clones appear in the TCRdb table, and some are missing; sequencing was by immunoSEQ multiplex PCR. In the table there are 4,500 to 6,000 clones, approximately 62% of which are singletons. CDR3 size: 16 residues. With 6 bases clipped from V and 8 bases from J, the junction kept 13 bases outside the gene matches. Germline V gives CDR1 SNHLY, CDR2 FYNNEI.

This rearrangement joins TRBV2 to TRBJ2-1; the match to TRBD2 covers 10 bases. This material consisted of CD8+ T cells from blood, taken before the fourth cycle of nivolumab. The receptor was derived from a human donor with classical Hodgkin lymphoma. The CDR3 coding sequence is TGTGCCAGCAGCGCGGATCTAGCGGGAGCAGCCCATGAGCAGTTCTTC. Its translation: CASSADLAGAAHEQFF.